A selection of T cell receptor beta chains follows, all from one sample in a study of blood T cell repertoires in COVID-19. Libraries were prepared by immunoSEQ multiplex PCR; TCRdb keeps only in-frame clonotypes and omits some of them. The sample has over 85,000 clones; 85% to 90% are singletons. Sequencing was performed on peripheral blood. The receptor source for this set is a human donor with COVID-19, enrolled during active disease. The donor label of this sample is uncertain. The CDR3 runs from the conserved cysteine through the conserved F or W. The D gene is left open where the match is weak. Expanded clones get a size class; other rows say once, few or many, or leave the size out.

clone_size,v_call,d_call,j_call,cdr3_aa,cdr3_nt
NA,TRBV4-1,NA,TRBJ1-6,CASSQDGQGYYNSPLHF,TGCGCCAGCAGCCAAGACGGGCAGGGTTACTATAATTCACCCCTCCACTTT
NA,TRBV12-5,TRBD1,TRBJ2-2,CASGLGAGTGITGELFF,TGTGCTAGTGGTTTGGGAGCCGGGACAGGGATCACCGGGGAGCTGTTTTTT
NA,TRBV6-1,TRBD1,TRBJ2-6,CASSGTGGSGANVLTF,TGTGCCAGCAGTGGGACAGGGGGCTCTGGGGCCAACGTCCTGACTTTC
NA,TRBV19,NA,TRBJ1-1,CASSRLGAPIAEAFF,TGTGCCAGTAGTAGACTGGGGGCCCCCATCGCTGAAGCTTTCTTT
NA,TRBV4-1,TRBD1,TRBJ2-5,CASSRGQGAAQETQYF,TGCGCCAGCAGCCGGGGACAGGGGGCGGCCCAAGAGACCCAGTACTTC
NA,TRBV2,TRBD1,TRBJ2-1,CASRRDRGWDEQFF,TGTGCCAGCAGACGGGACAGGGGATGGGATGAGCAGTTCTTC
NA,TRBV15,NA,TRBJ1-5,CATSRERYSNQPQHF,TGTGCCACCAGCAGAGAACGGTATAGCAATCAGCCCCAGCATTTT
once,TRBV6-6,TRBD1,TRBJ2-3,CASSRDRESTYF,TGTGCCAGCAGCCGTGACAGGGAAAGTACGTATTTT
NA,TRBV10-1,NA,TRBJ1-1,CASSASAGTETEAFF,TGCGCCAGCAGCGCATCGGCGGGGACGGAAACTGAAGCTTTCTTT
NA,TRBV7-3,TRBD1,TRBJ1-2,CASSSTGGSGGYTF,TGTGCCAGCAGCTCCACAGGGGGCTCAGGGGGCTACACCTTC
NA,TRBV5-1,NA,TRBJ1-4,CASSLGADNNEKLFF,TGCGCCAGCAGCTTGGGAGCCGATAATAATGAAAAACTGTTTTTT
NA,TRBV5-1,TRBD2,TRBJ2-1,CASGFLLAGGYNEQFF,TGCGCCAGCGGGTTCCTATTAGCGGGAGGCTACAATGAGCAGTTCTTC
NA,TRBV9,TRBD2,TRBJ2-7,CASSATHLGGDEQYF,TGTGCCAGCAGCGCCACCCACTTGGGGGGGGACGAGCAGTACTTC
NA,TRBV7-9,NA,TRBJ2-2,CASSYYQRGNTGELFF,TGTGCCAGCAGTTACTACCAAAGGGGAAACACCGGGGAGCTGTTTTTT
once,TRBV12-3/TRBV12-4,NA,TRBJ2-6,CASSLGGDVLTF,TGTGCCAGCAGTTTAGGAGGCGACGTCCTGACTTTC
NA,TRBV5-1,TRBD2,TRBJ2-2,CASSLALAGKNTGELFF,TGCGCCAGCAGCTTGGCGTTAGCGGGGAAGAACACCGGGGAGCTGTTTTTT
NA,TRBV27,NA,TRBJ1-5,CASSLIGSNQPQHF,TGTGCCAGCAGTTTAATCGGTAGCAATCAGCCCCAGCATTTT
NA,TRBV11-3,NA,TRBJ1-3,CASSPRGLGTGNTIYF,TGTGCCAGCAGCCCCCGAGGCCTTGGGACAGGAAACACCATATATTTT
NA,TRBV13,TRBD2,TRBJ2-1,CASSRIRHTLAGGPYNEQFF,TGTGCCAGCAGTCGCATAAGACATACACTAGCGGGGGGTCCCTACAATGAGCAGTTCTTC
NA,TRBV5-1,NA,TRBJ2-5,CASSPVLLRPETQYF,TGCGCCAGCAGCCCTGTACTCCTCAGGCCAGAGACCCAGTACTTC
NA,TRBV9,NA,TRBJ2-1,CASSMPRTSSYNEQFF,TGTGCCAGCAGCATGCCGCGAACGAGCTCCTACAATGAGCAGTTCTTC
NA,TRBV25-1,TRBD1,TRBJ1-3,CASSAIGTGTGGGNTIYF,TGTGCCAGCAGTGCAATAGGGACCGGGACAGGAGGTGGAAACACCATATATTTT